Listed here are 17 T cell receptor beta chains from one sample, sequenced in a study of cytomegalovirus exposure and HLA in healthy donors (dated by TCRdb to about 2017). Preparation of the library involved the immunoSEQ multiplex PCR assay. For the multiplex PCR, a mixture combining 60 forward primers for TCR Vbeta segments and 13 reverse primers for TCR Jbeta segments was used. Drawn from immuneACCESS, this table holds only the in-frame rearrangements with V and J called that TCRdb kept. Clones are partly lost; checked studies trace under half to an unresolved V gene and leave the rest unexplained. The sample table contains under 200,000 clones; only one count was recorded for roughly four fifths of them. The ten biggest clones cover approximately 2% of the sample. The material sequenced was PBMCs. These receptors originate from a man in his thirties or forties in good health and CMV-seronegative.

The sample holds a few counts of this clone. The chain combines TRBV5-1 with TRBJ1-4; D might be TRBD1 (6 bases). Per germline, CDR1 SGHRS and CDR2 YFSETQ. The CDR3 is made up of 15 amino acids. V dropped 2 bases and J dropped 2 bases, with 10 bases sitting between them. CDR3 amino acids: CASSLQGGTNEKLFF. CDR3 coding DNA: TGCGCCAGCAGCTTACAGGGTGGCACTAATGAAAAACTGTTTTTT.

The chain employs TRBV7-9 and TRBJ2-1; 15 bases are a match to TRBD2. Germline trimming cut 4 bases from V and 7 bases from J; bases unmatched to any gene: 14. Germline V gene lookup returns CDR1 SEHNR and CDR2 FQNEAQ (reference sequence). This CDR3 contains 19 residues. The CDR3 DNA sequence: TGTGCCAGCAGCTCCGGACTAGCGGGAGGGGAGCCAAATTGGAATGAGCAGTTCTTC. Amino acids: CASSSGLAGGEPNWNEQFF.

The gene calls are TRBV7-9 and TRBJ2-1; D is unclear. Trimming stripped 6 bases from V and 9 bases from J, with 9 bases between. The length of the CDR3 is 11 residues. Germline V CDR1 and CDR2: SEHNR, FQNEAQ (reference sequence). CDR3 coding DNA: TGTGCCAGCAGGCAGGCTTCTGAGCAGTTCTTC. Translated: CASRQASEQFF.

The chain carries TRBV4-1 and TRBJ1-6, with TRBD1 matching 8 bases. CDR1 is MGHRA, CDR2 YSYEKL, per germline. The CDR3 contains 16 residues. With 0 bases clipped from V and 10 bases from J, the junction kept 8 bases outside the gene matches. The CDR3 here is CASSQDSGRGLSPLHF. CDR3 DNA: TGCGCCAGCAGCCAAGATTCTGGCAGGGGGCTGTCACCCCTCCACTTT.

The genes are TRBV7-9 and TRBJ1-3, with 8 bases matching TRBD1. This CDR3 has 17 residues. Trimming took 5 bases from V and 2 from J; bases not matched to a gene: 11. The V gene's germline CDR1 is SEHNR and CDR2 FQNEAQ (reference sequence). CDR3 region: CASSPGGQGGTGNTIYF. The DNA for the CDR3 is TGTGCCAGCAGCCCAGGAGGACAGGGAGGCACTGGAAACACCATATATTTT.

This clone is a singleton in its sample. This sample includes further DNA sequences coding for the same CDR3. The gene calls are TRBV5-1 and TRBJ2-4, with a possible D match to TRBD1 (7 bases). This CDR3 region has 11 residues. From germline, CDR1 is SGHRS and CDR2 YFSETQ. The V end was cut by 5 bases, the J end by 15 bases, with 15 bases between. The CDR3 coding sequence is TGCGCCAGCAGTGGAGCAGGGGGGCGGTACTTC. Translated: CASSGAGGRYF. The entire variable domain, with the rest obtained from reference TRBV5-1 and TRBJ2-4, is as follows: KAGVTQTPRYLIKTRGQQVTLSCSPISGHRSVSWYQQTPGQGLQFLFEYFSETQRNKGNFPGRFSGRQFSNSRSEMNVSTLELGDSALYLCASSGAGGRYFGAGTRLSVL.

This clone was seen a few times. The CDR3 DNA reads TGTGCCAGCAGGCTAGCGGACAACACCGGGGAGCTGTTTTTT. The encoded protein is CASRLADNTGELFF. This chain joins TRBV7-9 and TRBJ2-2; 7 bases fit TRBD2. V trimming: 6 bases; J trimming: 2 bases; junction bases outside the gene matches: 3. The germline gives CDR1 SEHNR, CDR2 FQNEAQ (reference sequence). CDR3 length: 14 amino acids.

The V call is TRBV19, the J call TRBJ2-5; D uncertain. V was clipped by 1 base and J by 1 base, with 13 bases between them. The CDR3 contains 16 residues. From germline, CDR1 is LNHDA and CDR2 SQIVND (reference sequence). CDR3: CASSIASRSPQETQYF. The CDR3 DNA is TGTGCCAGTAGTATAGCCTCCCGGAGCCCCCAAGAGACCCAGTACTTC.

The rearrangement uses TRBV5-6 and TRBJ2-5; D perhaps matches TRBD1 (6 bases). This CDR3 region has 13 residues. Germline V CDR1 and CDR2: SGHDT, YYEEEE. The ends were cut back, 1 base at V and 5 bases at J, with 9 bases in the middle. The CDR3: CASSLTGRETQYF. The CDR3 DNA is TGTGCCAGCAGCTTGACAGGGCGGGAGACCCAGTACTTC.

This clone came up once. V usage is TRBV28 and J usage is TRBJ2-2; a weak D match, TRBD1 (6 bases). Germline CDR1 reads MDHEN; CDR2 reads SYDVKM. This CDR3 comprises 17 residues. V was pared by 3 bases and J by 0 bases, with 14 bases between. Written as DNA, the CDR3 is TGTGCCAGCAGTTTTTCCGTGGACAGCCCGAACACCGGGGAGCTGTTTTTT. Its protein product is CASSFSVDSPNTGELFF. Full variable domain (missing parts from reference TRBV28 and TRBJ2-2): DVKVTQSSRYLVKRTGEKVFLECVQDMDHENMFWYRQDPGLGLRLIYFSYDVKMKEKGDIPEGYSVSREKKERFSLILESASTNQTSMYLCASSFSVDSPNTGELFFGEGSRLTVL.

The chain uses TRBV18 and TRBJ1-4; 7 bases match TRBD1. Germline V gene lookup returns CDR1 KGHSH and CDR2 LQKENI. This CDR3 spans 15 amino acids. J was trimmed by 0 bases and V by 3 bases; bases with no gene match: 1. CDR3 sequence (DNA): TGTGCCAGCTCACCGACAGGGTCAACTAATGAAAAACTGTTTTTT. It specifies CASSPTGSTNEKLFF.

This sequence joins TRBV7-9 and TRBJ2-1; tentative D call: TRBD1 (6 bases). Germline V gene sequence: CDR1 SEHNR, CDR2 FQNEAQ (reference sequence). The V end was cut by 6 bases, the J end by 6 bases, with 12 bases between. The CDR3 totals 13 residues. The CDR3 DNA reads TGTGCCAGCAGGCAGACAGGTGGCAATGAGCAGTTCTTC. This codes for CASRQTGGNEQFF.

Details on this clone: One end of the junction does not line up with germline, which may come from a read error. This sample also contains other DNA sequences that code for the same CDR3. This chain links TRBV30 with TRBJ1-4; 7 nucleotides match TRBD1. This CDR3 is 13 amino acids long. Germline V lookup: CDR1 GTSNPN, CDR2 SVGIG (reference sequence). CDR3 region: CAWTTGQDEKLFF. DNA of the CDR3: TGTGCCTGGACAACTGGACAGGATGAAAAACTGTTCTTT.

This sequence joins TRBV4-1 and TRBJ1-5, with D perhaps TRBD1 (6 bases). Germline V lookup: CDR1 MGHRA, CDR2 YSYEKL. The CDR3 is made up of 15 amino acids. The V gene lost 5 bases and the J gene lost 4 bases, with 15 bases spanning the gap. This CDR3 reads CASSSGVGTNQPQHF. In DNA form, the CDR3 reads TGCGCCAGCAGCTCAGGGGTGGGAACGAATCAGCCCCAGCATTTT.

The CDR3 bases are TGTGCCAGCGGGCCTGTTGGGGGGAGGGTGGGCTACACCTTC. Protein sequence: CASGPVGGRVGYTF. This chain connects TRBV6-1 to TRBJ1-2; perhaps TRBD1 as D (5 bases). The CDR3 contains 14 residues. Germline V gene data show CDR1 as MNHNS and CDR2 as SASEGT. The V end was cut by 8 bases, the J end by 8 bases, with 21 bases between.

This chain connects TRBV28 to TRBJ1-5; D is ambiguous. Germline-derived CDR1 and CDR2 are MDHEN and SYDVKM. Trimming removed 3 bases from V and 7 bases from J, with 13 bases in between. The CDR3 runs to 14 residues. CDR3 in amino acids: CASSFIRPSQPQHF. The CDR3 DNA follows: TGTGCCAGCAGTTTCATCAGGCCGAGCCAGCCCCAGCATTTT.

The V call is TRBV6-1, the J call TRBJ1-3; D unclear. V was shortened by 0 bases and J by 0 bases, with 6 bases between the two germline ends. Germline CDR1 is MNHNS and CDR2 is SASEGT. This CDR3 comprises 15 residues. The CDR3: CASSEASGSGNTIYF. In nucleotides, the CDR3 is TGTGCCAGCAGTGAAGCGTCAGGCTCTGGAAACACCATATATTTT.